This T cell receptor beta chain is drawn from a study of T cell changes during pregnancy in multiple sclerosis. Per germline, CDR1 MNHNS and CDR2 SASEGT. The CDR3 spans 18 residues. V dropped 4 bases and J dropped 0; count of bases not matched to a gene: 9. The method was immunoSEQ multiplex PCR; TCRdb's version includes in-frame clones alone and lacks a portion of them. The data contain about 43,000 clones, 90% of them singletons. The receptor was isolated from a female donor in good health, enrolled as a control in a pregnancy study. The chain is built from TRBV6-1 and TRBJ2-3; the match to TRBD2 covers 11 bases. This sample comprised peripheral blood, obtained in the second trimester of pregnancy. Here the CDR3 reads CASSAGLAGGASTDTQYF. The DNA of the CDR3 is TGTGCCAGCAGTGCCGGGCTAGCGGGGGGAGCAAGCACAGATACGCAGTATTTT.